The clone carrying this TCR beta chain appeared once. The trim removed 7 bases at V and 0 bases at J, leaving 3 bases unmatched. This CDR3 contains 14 residues. Germline V lookup: CDR1 SNHLY, CDR2 FYNNEI. Using immunoSEQ multiplex PCR, the repertoire was profiled, and TCRdb retains in-frame clones only, with some absent. The sample has approximately 220,000 clones, about 87% seen once. The data originate from a study of blood T cell repertoires in COVID-19. The chain uses TRBV2 and TRBJ2-3; 8 bases agree with TRBD1. This TCR came from a woman younger than 45 who had recovered from COVID-19. The sample taken for sequencing was PBMCs or T cells enriched from blood (not recorded which). CDR3 region: CASTRDRSTDTQYF. As DNA, the CDR3 is TGTGCCAGCACCCGGGACAGGAGCACAGATACGCAGTATTTT.